Each of the 25 T cell receptor beta chains below was sequenced from the same sample in a study of T cell responses to AZD1222 COVID-19 vaccine. Using immunoSEQ multiplex PCR, the repertoire was profiled, and TCRdb retains in-frame clones only, with some absent. The table includes about 120,000 clones, approximately 90% detected once. Source: peripheral blood, taken 28 days after the second AZD1222 dose. These receptors came from an adult who received the AZD1222 COVID-19 vaccine.

The gene calls are TRBV2 and TRBJ2-1; the D gene is possibly TRBD2 (6 bases). V lost 3 bases and J 2 bases, leaving 11 bases between the germline ends. CDR1 is SNHLY and CDR2 is FYNNEI in the germline V gene. This CDR3 is 15 amino acids long. The CDR3 DNA sequence: TGTGCCAGCAGTGATCCCGGGAGCCCCTACAATGAGCAGTTCTTC. This gives the protein CASSDPGSPYNEQFF. Full variable domain (remainder filled in from reference TRBV2 and TRBJ2-1): EPEVTQTPSHQVTQMGQEVILRCVPISNHLYFYWYRQILGQKVEFLVSFYNNEISEKSEIFDDQFSVERPDGSNFTLKIRSTKLEDSAMYFCASSDPGSPYNEQFFGPGTRLTVL.

This chain links TRBV4-2 with TRBJ2-1; possibly TRBD1 for D (6 bases). Germline lookup yields CDR1 LGHNA and CDR2 YNFKEQ. V gave up 4 bases and J gave up 8 bases, with 24 bases separating them. This CDR3 comprises 17 residues. As DNA, the CDR3 is TGTGCCAGCAGCCCAGCTCAGCAGGGACAAGGGGCCGATGAGCAGTTCTTC. Encoded protein: CASSPAQQGQGADEQFF.

The rearrangement uses TRBV28 and TRBJ2-7; 7 positions match TRBD1. The V segment lost 2 bases and the J segment 2 bases; nucleotides outside the gene matches: 9. CDR1 and CDR2 from the germline V gene are MDHEN and SYDVKM. The CDR3 is made up of 16 amino acids. The CDR3 DNA is TGTGCCAGCAGTTTAACGGGGCAGGGGGAAACCTACGAGCAGTACTTC. It encodes CASSLTGQGETYEQYF.

CDR3 amino acids: CASSTGLNYEQYF. The CDR3 nucleotides read TGTGCCAGCTCCACGGGCTTAAACTACGAGCAGTACTTC. J is TRBJ2-7 and V is TRBV12-3 or TRBV12-4; D is unclear. V was clipped by 8 bases and J by 3 bases, with 14 bases between them. The CDR3 has 13 residues.

This chain uses TRBV9 with TRBJ1-3; TRBD1 might be the D (5 bases). Germline values: CDR1 SGDLS, CDR2 YYNGEE. The CDR3 loop spans 15 amino acids. Deletions cut 7 bases from V and 4 bases from J, with 18 bases between. In nucleotides, the CDR3 is TGTGCCAGCGCCAGGGAGTCGGTCCCGGGAAACACCATATATTTT. Translation gives CASARESVPGNTIYF.

The rearrangement uses TRBV7-2 and TRBJ1-1, with D unclear. V shed 0 bases and J shed 10 bases, with 15 bases lying between them. Germline V gives CDR1 SGHTA, CDR2 FQGNSA. The CDR3 totals 14 residues. CDR3 DNA: TGTGCCAGCAGCTTAGCGTACGGCGGGTCGAGAGCTTTCTTT. Translating it yields CASSLAYGGSRAFF.

The V gene is TRBV3-1 (or the pseudogene TRBV3-2), the J gene TRBJ2-6; D gene uncertain. Trimming removed 0 bases at V and 0 bases at J, with 3 bases between. The CDR3 is 15 residues long. CDR1 and CDR2 (germline): LGHDT, YNNKEL (reference sequence). Here the CDR3 reads CASSQDHSGANVLTF. The CDR3 nucleotides are TGTGCCAGCAGCCAAGATCACTCTGGGGCCAACGTCCTGACTTTC.

The chain carries TRBV19 and TRBJ1-5, with 7 bases matching TRBD1. This CDR3 region has 15 residues. Germline V gene lookup returns CDR1 LNHDA and CDR2 SQIVND (reference sequence). With 8 bases clipped from V and 5 bases from J, the junction kept 12 bases outside the gene matches. The CDR3 is CASVGPGGGDQPQHF. The CDR3 nucleotides are TGTGCCAGTGTGGGACCAGGGGGAGGGGATCAGCCCCAGCATTTT. Supplemented by reference TRBV19 and TRBJ1-5, the full variable domain reads DGGITQSPKYLFRKEGQNVTLSCEQNLNHDAMYWYRQDPGQGLRLIYYSQIVNDFQKGDIAEGYSVSREKKESFPLTVTSAQKNPTAFYLCASVGPGGGDQPQHFGDGTRLSIL.

This chain links TRBV6-6 with TRBJ2-4; D unresolved. This CDR3 comprises 13 residues. V lost 2 bases to trimming and J lost 6 bases, with 8 bases between them. Germline-derived CDR1 and CDR2 are MNHNY and SVGAGI (reference sequence). CDR3 coding DNA: TGTGCCAGCAGTTACGGAACACGAAACATTCAGTACTTC. Its translation is CASSYGTRNIQYF.

The DNA of the CDR3 is TGTGCCAGCAGCAGCCGGGAATTCACAGATACGCAGTATTTT. It translates to CASSSREFTDTQYF. The chain links TRBV9 to TRBJ2-3, with D possibly being TRBD2 (5 bases). There are 14 residues in the CDR3. Germline V gene lookup returns CDR1 SGDLS and CDR2 YYNGEE. V was clipped by 4 bases and J by 2 bases, with 11 bases between them. Combining the CDR3 with reference TRBV9 and TRBJ2-3 gives the whole variable domain DSGVTQTPKHLITATGQRVTLRCSPRSGDLSVYWYQQSLDQGLQFLIQYYNGEERAKGNILERFSAQQFPDLHSELNLSSLELGDSALYFCASSSREFTDTQYFGPGTRLTVL.

The J gene is TRBJ2-2, the V gene TRBV5-6; D is tentatively TRBD1 or TRBD2 (5 bases each). Trimming cost V 7 bases and J 1 base, with 17 bases left between them. Germline loops: CDR1 SGHDT, CDR2 YYEEEE. This CDR3 contains 16 residues. The CDR3 DNA is TGTGCCAGCGGCTACGACAGAGGGATGAACACCGGGGAGCTGTTTTTT. Residues: CASGYDRGMNTGELFF.

The rearrangement links TRBV7-9 to TRBJ2-2; 8 bases are shared with TRBD2. The V gene end was trimmed by 3 bases and the J gene end by 1 base; junction bases not matched to a gene: 1. This CDR3 has 15 residues. Germline CDR1 and CDR2: SEHNR and FQNEAQ (reference sequence). The chain's CDR3 is CASSFTSGNTGELFF. The DNA of the CDR3 is TGTGCCAGCAGCTTTACTAGCGGGAACACCGGGGAGCTGTTTTTT.

The chain combines TRBV2 with TRBJ2-2; perhaps D is TRBD1 or TRBD2 (6 bases each). Per the germline V gene, CDR1 is SNHLY and CDR2 is FYNNEI. V lost 8 bases to trimming and J lost 8 bases, with 18 bases between them. The CDR3 runs to 14 residues. CDR3 sequence: CASQRGGLIGELFF. The DNA for the CDR3 is TGTGCCAGCCAAAGAGGGGGGCTGATTGGGGAGCTGTTTTTT.

The rearrangement joins TRBV5-1 to TRBJ2-5; D gene ambiguous. V lost 2 bases and J lost 1, with 6 bases in between. Germline V gene data show CDR1 as SGHRS and CDR2 as YFSETQ. The CDR3 runs to 13 residues. CDR3 coding DNA: TGCGCCAGCAGCTTTGGCTTCCAAGAGACCCAGTACTTC. This translates into CASSFGFQETQYF. The variable domain in full, with the rest retrieved from reference TRBV5-1 and TRBJ2-5, is KAGVTQTPRYLIKTRGQQVTLSCSPISGHRSVSWYQQTPGQGLQFLFEYFSETQRNKGNFPGRFSGRQFSNSRSEMNVSTLELGDSALYLCASSFGFQETQYFGPGTRLLVL.

This rearrangement joins TRBV3-1 (or the pseudogene TRBV3-2) to TRBJ1-2; D not resolved. This CDR3 has 13 residues. CDR1 LGHDT and CDR2 YNNKEL come from the germline V gene (reference sequence). The V end was cut by 3 bases, the J end by 8 bases, with 13 bases between. Written as DNA, the CDR3 is TGTGCCAGCAGCCAGCGGCTTATTGGCGGCTACACCTTC. Residues: CASSQRLIGGYTF.

This chain uses TRBV12-3 or TRBV12-4 with TRBJ1-1; D not resolved. The CDR3 extends over 12 amino acids. V lost 6 bases and J 1 base, leaving 6 bases between the germline ends. DNA for the CDR3: TGTGCCAGCAGGGGAGGGAACACTGAAGCTTTCTTT. Its protein product is CASRGGNTEAFF.

This clone was seen more than once but under ten times. The rearrangement links TRBV18 to TRBJ2-3, with D possibly called TRBD1 or TRBD2 (5 bases each). Per germline, CDR1 KGHSH and CDR2 LQKENI. V shed 2 bases and J shed 1 base, with 16 bases lying between them. The CDR3 is 17 amino acids. The CDR3 is CASSPVGTGRGTDTQYF. CDR3 coding DNA: TGTGCCAGCTCACCAGTCGGGACGGGCAGGGGCACAGATACGCAGTATTTT. Combining the CDR3 with reference TRBV18 and TRBJ2-3 gives the whole variable domain NAGVMQNPRHLVRRRGQEARLRCSPMKGHSHVYWYRQLPEEGLKFMVYLQKENIIDESGMPKERFSAEFPKEGPSILRIQQVVRGDSAAYFCASSPVGTGRGTDTQYFGPGTRLTVL.

V gene TRBV30 combines with J gene TRBJ1-3; the match to TRBD1 covers 7 bases. The CDR3 has 14 residues. V trimming: 5 bases; J trimming: 2 bases; junction bases outside the gene matches: 6. Germline-derived CDR1 and CDR2 are GTSNPN and SVGIG (reference sequence). The CDR3 here is CAWGTAHTGNTIYF. For the CDR3, the DNA is TGTGCCTGGGGGACAGCGCATACTGGAAACACCATATATTTT.

V usage is TRBV19 and J usage is TRBJ1-5, with D maybe TRBD1 (5 bases). The germline V gene has CDR1 LNHDA and CDR2 SQIVND (reference sequence). The V gene lost 5 bases and the J gene lost 5 bases, with 16 bases spanning the gap. The CDR3 runs to 15 residues. The CDR3 here is CASSPRGGGHQPQHF. In nucleotides, the CDR3 is TGTGCCAGTAGTCCCCGCGGGGGAGGCCATCAGCCCCAGCATTTT.

The chain uses TRBV5-1 and TRBJ1-4; 8 bases fit TRBD1. Per germline, CDR1 SGHRS and CDR2 YFSETQ. Germline trimming cut 3 bases from V and 2 bases from J; bases unmatched to any gene: 6. This CDR3 spans 16 amino acids. For the CDR3, the DNA is TGCGCCAGCAGCTCTGGACAGGGAGCGACTAATGAAAAACTGTTTTTT. It codes for CASSSGQGATNEKLFF.

The chain joins TRBV28 to TRBJ1-2; no clear D gene. From germline, CDR1 is MDHEN and CDR2 SYDVKM. The V end lost 1 base, the J end lost 0 bases, and 9 bases lay between the germline ends. This CDR3 comprises 15 residues. The chain's CDR3 is CASSLLTSPNYGYTF. Written as DNA, the CDR3 is TGTGCCAGCAGTTTATTAACCAGTCCTAACTATGGCTACACCTTC.

This clone appeared a single time. The chain uses TRBV7-9 and TRBJ1-4; D is undetermined. Trimming removed 4 bases at V and 8 bases at J, with 14 bases between. Germline V CDR1 and CDR2: SEHNR, FQNEAQ (reference sequence). The CDR3 sequence is 14 residues long. The CDR3, as DNA: TGTGCCAGCAGCTCATCCCCGAGGAGAGAAAAACTGTTTTTT. Translated: CASSSSPRREKLFF.

The chain couples TRBV29-1 to TRBJ1-1, with 7 bases identical to TRBD1. CDR1 and CDR2 from the germline V gene are SQVTM and ANQGSEA. J lost 1 base, V lost 6 bases, and 5 bases had no gene match. The CDR3 spans 13 residues. Written as DNA, the CDR3 is TGCAGCGTATATGGACAGGCGAACACTGAAGCTTTCTTT. Translation gives CSVYGQANTEAFF.

The gene calls are TRBV7-9 and TRBJ2-1, with D perhaps matching TRBD2 (7 bases). Germline V gene lookup returns CDR1 SEHNR and CDR2 FQNEAQ (reference sequence). V lost 5 bases and J lost 1, with 15 bases in between. The CDR3 extends over 16 amino acids. The CDR3 region has the DNA TGTGCCAGCAGCCCTGAGAGGGGGGGATCCTACAATGAGCAGTTCTTC. Translated: CASSPERGGSYNEQFF.

CDR3 loop: CASSVNRGNEKLFF. The CDR3 bases are TGTGCCAGCAGTGTAAACAGGGGCAATGAAAAACTGTTTTTT. The genes are TRBV2 and TRBJ1-4; the match to TRBD1 covers 7 bases. The V gene end was trimmed by 4 bases and the J gene end by 5 bases; junction bases not matched to a gene: 4. CDR3 size: 14 residues. The germline V gene has CDR1 SNHLY and CDR2 FYNNEI.